Shown below are 18 T cell receptor beta chains from a single sample sequenced in a study of blood T cells in healthy people across ages. A J-beta primer mix and a sample-barcoded 5' primer were used in a second PCR of roughly 7 to 12 cycles. TCRdb itself ran the 5' RACE reads through MiXCR, one entry per CDR3 protein. The sample lists roughly 2 million distinct CDR3 sequences, roughly 52% occurring once. Sequenced: blood. The receptors come from a middle-aged woman in good health.

This clonotype was recorded a few times. This chain uses TRBV6-2 or TRBV6-3 with TRBJ2-4; TRBD2 aligns across 7 bases. V lost 5 bases, J lost 6 bases, and 10 bases stayed unmatched. The CDR3 loop spans 15 amino acids. The germline CDR1 and CDR2 sequences are MNHEY and SVGEGT. The CDR3: CASSTERGSVNIQYF. In DNA, the CDR3 is TGTGCCAGCAGTACAGAGCGGGGCTCGGTAAACATTCAGTACTTC.

The chain carries TRBV5-1 and TRBJ2-3, with 11 bases identical to TRBD2. CDR1 and CDR2 from the germline V gene are SGHRS and YFSETQ. This CDR3 is 17 amino acids long. Trimming cost V 3 bases and J 7 bases; bases outside gene matches: 13. CDR3 nucleotides: TGCGCCAGCAGCTCACCGACTAGCGGGGATGTAGTTTATACGCAGTATTTT. Amino acids: CASSSPTSGDVVYTQYF.

The table lists this clonotype with many counts. The chain has TRBV18 and TRBJ2-5; D remains unclear. Per germline, CDR1 KGHSH and CDR2 LQKENI. The CDR3 spans 12 residues. V shed 8 bases and J shed 2 bases, with 9 bases lying between them. The CDR3, as DNA: TGTGCCAGCAGCCCTCATCAAGAGACCCAGTACTTC. Translated, it gives CASSPHQETQYF.

The rearrangement links TRBV4-3 to TRBJ2-4; D may be TRBD1 (6 bases). Germline V CDR1 and CDR2: LGHNA, YSLEER. The CDR3 consists of 14 residues. The ends were cut back, 0 bases at V and 13 bases at J, with 16 bases in the middle. CDR3 sequence (DNA): TGCGCCAGCAGCCAAGACGTCGGGACATATGAGCAGTACTTC. Translated: CASSQDVGTYEQYF.

This chain joins TRBV5-1 and TRBJ2-1; TRBD2 matches 9 bases. The CDR3 loop spans 15 amino acids. V shed 0 bases and J 5 bases; nucleotides not matched to a gene: 3. Germline loops: CDR1 SGHRS, CDR2 YFSETQ. The CDR3 coding sequence is TGCGCCAGCAGCTTGGTAGCGGGGGCCCACAATGAGCAGTTCTTC. It specifies CASSLVAGAHNEQFF.

CDR3 region: CASSRFNEKLFF. CDR3 coding DNA: TGTGCCAGCAGTCGATTTAATGAAAAACTGTTTTTT. This chain joins TRBV12-3 or TRBV12-4 and TRBJ1-4; D is undetermined. Trimming left V 5 bases short and J 4 bases short, with 5 bases between. The CDR3 spans 12 residues.

The gene calls are TRBV6-2 or TRBV6-3 and TRBJ2-5; D not certain. The CDR3 runs 12 residues. The germline V and J ends were trimmed by 7 bases and 1 base, with 7 bases remaining between them. The germline CDR1 and CDR2 sequences are MNHEY and SVGEGT. Written as DNA, the CDR3 is TGTGCCAGCATGGGCTTCCAAGAGACCCAGTACTTC. It codes for CASMGFQETQYF.

The chain combines TRBV28 with TRBJ2-4; 9 nucleotides match TRBD2. Gene TRBJ2-5 matches the end of the DNA better, so the J call may be wrong. The CDR3 contains 13 residues. Germline values: CDR1 MDHEN, CDR2 SYDVKM. Written as DNA, the CDR3 is TGTGCCAGCGTGCGGGGGGGCTCAGAGACCCAGTACTTC. Protein: CASVRGGSETQYF.

The CDR3 bases are TGTGCCAGCAGTTGGGGGGTGAGAGGGACCCAGTACTTC. Encoded protein: CASSWGVRGTQYF. The rearrangement links TRBV27 to TRBJ2-5; possibly TRBD2 for D (6 bases). V lost 4 bases and J lost 7, with 13 bases in between. Per the germline V gene, CDR1 is MNHEY and CDR2 is SMNVEV (reference sequence). The CDR3 runs to 13 residues.

The table lists this clonotype with a few counts. This chain uses TRBV7-9 with TRBJ2-1, with 7 nucleotides matching TRBD2. CDR3 length equals 14 residues. Germline V gene data show CDR1 as SEHNR and CDR2 as FQNEAQ (reference sequence). V trimming: 2 bases; J trimming: 5 bases; junction bases outside the gene matches: 3. The CDR3 coding sequence is TGTGCCAGCAGCTTACAGGGAGGGGACAATGAGCAGTTCTTC. This translates into CASSLQGGDNEQFF.

The chain combines TRBV4-3 with TRBJ2-7; weak D call: TRBD2 (6 bases). Trimming removed 6 bases from V and 1 base from J, with 13 bases in between. The CDR3 is 14 amino acids. Germline V gene lookup returns CDR1 LGHNA and CDR2 YSLEER. The CDR3, as DNA: TGCGCCAGCAGTTCCGAGACTAGATCCTACGAGCAGTACTTC. Residues: CASSSETRSYEQYF.

For the CDR3, the DNA is TGTGCCAGCACCGGGTGGGGGGGTTACAATGAGCAGTACTTC. This encodes CASTGWGGYNEQYF. The chain combines TRBV27 with TRBJ2-1; TRBD2 matches 7 bases. The J call is doubtful: the DNA matches TRBJ2-7 better. CDR1 MNHEY and CDR2 SMNVEV come from the germline V gene (reference sequence). This CDR3 contains 14 residues.

V usage is TRBV20-1 and J usage is TRBJ2-3, with D possibly TRBD1 on 5 matching bases. Germline V CDR1 and CDR2: DFQATT, SNEGSKA (reference sequence). This CDR3 is 13 amino acids long. V lost 5 bases and J lost 1, with 10 bases in between. For the CDR3, the DNA is TGCAGTGCTCCGACAGTGGGCACAGATACGCAGTATTTT. Translating it yields CSAPTVGTDTQYF.

The chain combines TRBV12-3 or TRBV12-4 with TRBJ2-5; 8 bases are a match to TRBD1. V was clipped by 6 bases and J by 5 bases; unmatched bases: 8. There are 14 residues in the CDR3. The CDR3: CASRNGTGGETQYF. The CDR3 nucleotides read TGTGCCAGCAGAAATGGGACAGGCGGTGAGACCCAGTACTTC.

The genes are TRBV15 and TRBJ2-7; maybe TRBD2 (5 bases). There are 14 residues in the CDR3. Germline CDR1 is LNHNV and CDR2 is YYDKDF (reference sequence). Trimming pared 3 bases from V and 7 bases from J, leaving 16 bases between. The CDR3 here is CATSSRVRDPEQYF. CDR3 coding DNA: TGTGCCACCAGCAGTAGGGTACGGGATCCTGAGCAGTACTTC.

A few counts support this clonotype. V usage is TRBV5-1 and J usage is TRBJ2-5, with D perhaps matching TRBD1 (6 bases). The length of the CDR3 is 15 residues. The germline V gene encodes CDR1 SGHRS and CDR2 YFSETQ. V was clipped by 0 bases and J by 5 bases, with 14 bases between them. CDR3 in DNA: TGCGCCAGCAGCTTGGATGGACAGACTGCGGAGACCCAGTACTTC. Translated: CASSLDGQTAETQYF. Looking up the rest from reference TRBV5-1 and TRBJ2-5 gives the full variable domain: KAGVTQTPRYLIKTRGQQVTLSCSPISGHRSVSWYQQTPGQGLQFLFEYFSETQRNKGNFPGRFSGRQFSNSRSEMNVSTLELGDSALYLCASSLDGQTAETQYFGPGTRLLVL.

The chain has TRBV7-6 and TRBJ2-5; 7 nucleotides agree with TRBD1. The DNA end favors TRBJ2-7, so the J call may be wrong. Germline CDR1 reads SGHVS; CDR2 reads FNYEAQ. The CDR3 contains 15 residues. CDR3 nucleotides: TGTGCCAGCAGCTTATACAGGGGCGAAACCTACGAGCAGTACTTC. Translated: CASSLYRGETYEQYF.

A few counts support this clonotype. The rearrangement links TRBV5-1 to TRBJ2-2; TRBD2 matches at 7 bases. In germline, CDR1 is SGHRS, CDR2 YFSETQ. The CDR3 covers 15 residues. V trimming: 3 bases; J trimming: 10 bases; junction bases outside the gene matches: 12. The CDR3 DNA is TGCGCCAGCAGCTGGACCGCTAGCGGAAATCCGGAGCTGTTTTTT. It codes for CASSWTASGNPELFF. Supplemented by reference TRBV5-1 and TRBJ2-2, the full variable domain reads KAGVTQTPRYLIKTRGQQVTLSCSPISGHRSVSWYQQTPGQGLQFLFEYFSETQRNKGNFPGRFSGRQFSNSRSEMNVSTLELGDSALYLCASSWTASGNPELFFGEGSRLTVL.